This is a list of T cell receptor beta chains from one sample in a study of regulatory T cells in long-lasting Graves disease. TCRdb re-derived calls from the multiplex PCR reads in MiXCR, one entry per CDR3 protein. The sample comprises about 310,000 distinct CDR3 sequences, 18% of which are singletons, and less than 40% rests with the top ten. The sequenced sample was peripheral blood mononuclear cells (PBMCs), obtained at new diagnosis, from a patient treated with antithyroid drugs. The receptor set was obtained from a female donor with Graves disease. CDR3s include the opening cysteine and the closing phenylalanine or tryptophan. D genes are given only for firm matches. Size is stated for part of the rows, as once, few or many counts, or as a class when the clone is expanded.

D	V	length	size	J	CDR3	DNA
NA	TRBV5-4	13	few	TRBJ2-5	CASTPREQETQYF	TGTGCCAGCACCCCCCGTGAACAAGAGACCCAGTACTTC
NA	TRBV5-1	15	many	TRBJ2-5	CASSLGTTDQETQYF	TGCGCCAGCAGCTTGGGGACCACAGACCAAGAGACCCAGTACTTC
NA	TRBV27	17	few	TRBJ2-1	CASSLVPSSISYNEQFF	TGTGCCAGCAGTTTAGTCCCTTCTAGCATCTCCTACAATGAGCAGTTCTTC
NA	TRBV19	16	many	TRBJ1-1	CASSIGRNTMNTEAFF	TGTGCCAGTAGTATCGGACGGAACACCATGAACACTGAAGCTTTCTTT
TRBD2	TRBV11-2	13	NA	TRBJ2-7	CASSEWGGYEQYF	TGTGCCAGCAGCGAATGGGGGGGCTACGAGCAGTACTTC
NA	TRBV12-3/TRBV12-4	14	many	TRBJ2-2	CASSSPKHTGELFF	TGTGCCAGCAGTTCTCCGAAGCACACCGGGGAGCTGTTTTTT
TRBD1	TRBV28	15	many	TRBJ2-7	CASSIVGQNFYEQYF	TGTGCCAGCAGTATTGTGGGACAGAACTTCTACGAGCAGTACTTC
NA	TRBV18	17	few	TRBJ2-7	CASSPRELGPMRYEQYF	TGTGCCAGCTCACCACGGGAATTGGGACCGATGAGATACGAGCAGTACTTC
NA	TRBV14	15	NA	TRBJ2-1	CASSPLLQPSNEQFF	TGTGCCAGCAGCCCCCTCCTTCAACCGAGCAATGAGCAGTTCTTC
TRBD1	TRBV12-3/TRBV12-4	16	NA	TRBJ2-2	CASSLGGTANTGELFF	TGTGCCAGCAGTTTAGGAGGGACAGCGAACACCGGGGAGCTGTTTTTT
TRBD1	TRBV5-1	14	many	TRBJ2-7	CASRYRDSSYEQYF	TGCGCCAGCAGGTACCGGGACAGTTCCTACGAGCAGTACTTC
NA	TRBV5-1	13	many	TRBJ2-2	CASSLSDTGELFF	TGCGCCAGCAGCTTGTCCGACACCGGGGAGCTGTTTTTT
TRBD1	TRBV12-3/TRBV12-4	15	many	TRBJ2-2	CASSPYTPGGWELFF	TGTGCCAGCAGTCCCTACACCCCAGGGGGATGGGAGCTGTTTTTT
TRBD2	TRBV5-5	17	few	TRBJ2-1	CASSPTAGLVATNEQFF	TGTGCCAGCAGCCCAACTGCGGGACTAGTAGCCACCAATGAGCAGTTCTTC
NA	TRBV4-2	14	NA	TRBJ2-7	CASSQDGGGVEQYF	TGTGCCAGCAGCCAAGATGGCGGGGGCGTCGAGCAGTACTTT
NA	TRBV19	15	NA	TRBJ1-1	CASSNRGGAGPEAFF	TGTGCCAGTTCAAATCGGGGGGGCGCTGGACCTGAAGCTTTCTTT
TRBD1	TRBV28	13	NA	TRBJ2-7	CASSFRGFYEQHF	TGTGCCAGCAGTTTCAGGGGGTTCTACGAGCAGCACTTC
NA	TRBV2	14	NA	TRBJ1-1	CASSLAQGAPEAFF	TGTGCCAGCAGCTTAGCCCAAGGAGCCCCCGAAGCTTTCTTT
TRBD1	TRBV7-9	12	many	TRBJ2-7	CASSLADREQYF	TGTGCCAGCAGCTTAGCGGACAGGGAGCAGTACTTC
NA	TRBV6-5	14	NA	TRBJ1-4	CASSWTATNEKLFF	TGTGCCAGCAGTTGGACGGCAACTAATGAAAAACTGTTTTTT
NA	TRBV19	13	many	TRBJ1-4	CASKGTGYEKLFF	TGTGCCAGTAAGGGGACGGGCTATGAAAAACTGTTTTTT
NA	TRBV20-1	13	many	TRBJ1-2	CSASPLGGRAYTF	TGCAGTGCTAGCCCCCTCGGGGGGCGGGCCTACACCTTC
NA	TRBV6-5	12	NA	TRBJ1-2	CASSYRVRGYTF	TGTGCCAGCAGTTACAGGGTCCGCGGCTACACCTTC
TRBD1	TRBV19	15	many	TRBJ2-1	CASSAGGMSYNEQFF	TGTGCCAGTAGTGCAGGGGGCATGTCCTACAATGAGCAGTTCTTC
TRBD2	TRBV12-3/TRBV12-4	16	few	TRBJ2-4	CASSSVLAGGKNIQYF	TGTGCCAGCAGTTCGGTCCTAGCGGGAGGTAAAAACATTCAGTACTTC
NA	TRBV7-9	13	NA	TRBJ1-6	CASSPEFNSPLHF	TGTGCCAGCAGCCCCGAGTTTAATTCACCCCTCCACTTT
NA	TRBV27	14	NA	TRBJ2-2	CASRLFRDTGELFF	TGTGCCAGCAGATTATTCAGGGACACCGGGGAGCTGTTTTTT
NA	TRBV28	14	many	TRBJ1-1	CASSLRPEGTEAFF	TGTGCCAGCAGTTTAAGGCCCGAAGGGACTGAAGCTTTCTTT
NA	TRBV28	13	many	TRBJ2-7	CASGYRGGYEQYF	TGTGCCAGCGGTTACAGGGGAGGCTACGAGCAGTACTTC
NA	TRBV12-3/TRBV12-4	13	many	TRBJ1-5	CASSLGKGSAWHF	TGTGCCAGCAGTTTAGGGAAAGGCAGCGCATGGCATTTT
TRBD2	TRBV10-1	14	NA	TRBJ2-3	CASSLAGAPDTQYF	TGCGCCAGCAGCCTAGCGGGAGCCCCAGATACGCAGTATTTT
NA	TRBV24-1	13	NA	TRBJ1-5	CATSDLNAGPQHF	TGTGCCACCAGTGATTTGAACGCTGGGCCCCAGCATTTT
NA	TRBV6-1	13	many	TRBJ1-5	CASSLHWGQPQHF	TGTGCCAGCAGTCTCCACTGGGGTCAGCCCCAGCATTTT
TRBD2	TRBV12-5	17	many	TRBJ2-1	CASGLVLGLAGPNEQFF	TGTGCTAGTGGTTTGGTACTTGGTCTAGCGGGTCCCAATGAGCAGTTCTTC
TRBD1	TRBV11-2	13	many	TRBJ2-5	CASSGTGEETQYF	TGTGCCAGCAGCGGGACAGGGGAAGAGACCCAGTACTTC
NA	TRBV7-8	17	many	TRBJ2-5	CASSLLWPGGAQETQYF	TGTGCCAGCAGCTTATTGTGGCCGGGTGGAGCCCAAGAGACCCAGTACTTC
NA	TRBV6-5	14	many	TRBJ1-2	CASSSNVRYYGYTF	TGTGCCAGCAGTTCAAATGTACGGTACTATGGCTACACCTTC
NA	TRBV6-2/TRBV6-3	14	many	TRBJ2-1	CASSGLAPYNEQFF	TGTGCCAGCAGTGGTCTAGCGCCCTACAATGAGCAGTTCTTC
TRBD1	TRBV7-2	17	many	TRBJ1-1	CASSLVGDRVRNTEAFF	TGTGCCAGCAGCTTAGTCGGGGACAGGGTCAGGAACACTGAAGCTTTCTTT
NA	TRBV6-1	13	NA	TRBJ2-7	CASAIGQGYEQYF	TGTGCCAGCGCAATAGGGCAGGGCTACGAGCAGTACTTC
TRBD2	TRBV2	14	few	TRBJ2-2	CASRIKREAGELFF	TGTGCCAGCAGAATCAAGCGGGAGGCCGGGGAGCTGTTTTTT
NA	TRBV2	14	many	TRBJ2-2	CASSALLGAGELFF	TGTGCCAGCAGTGCACTCCTCGGTGCCGGGGAGCTGTTTTTT
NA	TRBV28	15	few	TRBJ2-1	CASSLRTLLNNEQFF	TGTGCCAGCAGTTTAAGGACCCTCCTTAACAATGAGCAGTTCTTC
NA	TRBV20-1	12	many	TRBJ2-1	CSARGTGGEQFF	TGCAGTGCCCGTGGTACTGGCGGTGAGCAGTTCTTC
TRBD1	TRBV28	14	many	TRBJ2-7	CASTRDRGFYEQYF	TGTGCCAGCACCCGGGACAGGGGTTTCTACGAGCAGTACTTC
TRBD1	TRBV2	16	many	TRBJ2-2	CASSYTGGANTGELFF	TGTGCCAGCAGCTACACAGGGGGCGCAAACACCGGGGAGCTGTTTTTT
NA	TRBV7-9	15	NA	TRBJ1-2	CASSLGGRGRYGYTF	TGTGCCAGCAGCTTAGGTGGCCGGGGGCGTTATGGCTACACCTTC
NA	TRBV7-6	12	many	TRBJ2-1	CASSLGEERQFF	TGTGCCAGCAGCTTGGGTGAGGAGCGGCAGTTCTTC
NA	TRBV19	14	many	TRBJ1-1	CASRTGEQHTEAFF	TGTGCCAGTAGGACAGGCGAGCAACACACTGAAGCTTTCTTT
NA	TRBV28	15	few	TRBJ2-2	CASSSGTARPGELFF	TGTGCCAGCAGTTCCGGGACTGCCAGGCCCGGGGAGCTGTTTTTT
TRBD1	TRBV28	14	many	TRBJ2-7	CASSGDRVSHEQYF	TGTGCCAGCAGTGGGGACAGGGTATCCCACGAGCAGTACTTC
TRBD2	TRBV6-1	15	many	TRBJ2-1	CAAGGPGLRYNEQFF	TGTGCCGCTGGGGGACCGGGACTACGATACAATGAGCAGTTCTTC
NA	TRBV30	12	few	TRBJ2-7	CAWSVLWGRLDF	TGTGCCTGGAGTGTACTGTGGGGACGGTTGGACTTC
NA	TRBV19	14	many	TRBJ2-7	CASSPLAGRYEQYF	TGTGCCAGTAGTCCTCTCGCAGGGCGGTACGAGCAGTACTTC
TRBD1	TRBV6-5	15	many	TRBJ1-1	CASSYRGDSRSEAFF	TGTGCCAGCAGTTATAGAGGGGACAGTCGCAGTGAAGCTTTCTTT
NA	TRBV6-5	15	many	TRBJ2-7	CASSYSRTAGFEQYF	TGTGCCAGCAGTTACTCACGGACGGCGGGGTTCGAGCAGTACTTC
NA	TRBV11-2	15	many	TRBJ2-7	CASSLVGQGTYEQYF	TGTGCCAGCAGCTTAGTAGGGCAGGGAACCTACGAGCAGTACTTC
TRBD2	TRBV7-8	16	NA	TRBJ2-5	CASSLASSGHQETQYF	TGTGCCAGCAGCTTGGCGTCTAGCGGCCATCAAGAGACCCAGTACTTC